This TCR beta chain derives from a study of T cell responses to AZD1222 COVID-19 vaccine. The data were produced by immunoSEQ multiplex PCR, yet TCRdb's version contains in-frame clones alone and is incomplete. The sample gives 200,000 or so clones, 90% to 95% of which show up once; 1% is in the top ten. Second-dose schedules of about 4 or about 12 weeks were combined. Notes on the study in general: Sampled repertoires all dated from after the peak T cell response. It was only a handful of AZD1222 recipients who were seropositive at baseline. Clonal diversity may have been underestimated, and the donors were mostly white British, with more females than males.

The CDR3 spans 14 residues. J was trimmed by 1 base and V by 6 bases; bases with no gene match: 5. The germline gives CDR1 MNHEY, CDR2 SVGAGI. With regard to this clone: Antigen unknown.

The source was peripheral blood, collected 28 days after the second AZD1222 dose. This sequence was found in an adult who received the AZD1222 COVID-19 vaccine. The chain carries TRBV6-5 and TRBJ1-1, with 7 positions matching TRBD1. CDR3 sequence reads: CASRTQGTNTEAFF. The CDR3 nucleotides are TGTGCCAGCAGAACACAGGGGACGAACACTGAAGCTTTCTTT.